The subject of this entry is one T cell receptor beta chain. Its antigen remains unidentified. This CDR3 has 17 amino acids. CDR1 ENHRY and CDR2 SYGVKD come from the germline V gene. V shed 4 bases and J 3 bases; nucleotides not matched to a gene: 10. The entry originates in a study of blood T cells in healthy people across ages. Regarding the study as a whole: More naive CD4+ cells and higher diversity marked long-lived donors relative to aged donors. Diversity figures based on one million T cells were deemed too low.

For the second PCR, which ran for 7 to 11 cycles, a sample-barcoded 5' primer and a J-beta primer mix were used. TCRdb reprocessed the 5' RACE reads with MiXCR, giving one entry per CDR3 protein. In the table there are about 1.7 million distinct CDR3 sequences, under 30% of which are singletons. The TCR comes from a woman in her 30s in good health. The sample comprised blood. The chain carries TRBV10-3 and TRBJ1-2; 11 nucleotides align to TRBD1. The CDR3, as DNA: TGTGCCATCAGTGGGAGGGGAGGACAGGGGGCAGACTATGGCTACACCTTC. Its protein is CAISGRGGQGADYGYTF.